The rows below give T cell receptor beta chains drawn from one sample of a study of CD8 T cells in Susac syndrome. TCRdb re-analysed the immunoSEQ multiplex PCR reads in MiXCR, keeping a single row per CDR3 protein. Of over 130,000 distinct CDR3 sequences in the sample, roughly 95% were seen once. The specimen was CD4+ T cells from PBMCs. The source of these receptors is a human donor with multiple sclerosis. CDR3s include the opening cysteine and the closing phenylalanine or tryptophan. D genes are given only for firm matches. Clone sizes are given selectively: once, few, many, or a class where the clone is expanded.

.,TRBV20-1,TRBJ1-2,once,CSARQKDFNYGYTF,TGCAGTGCTAGACAGAAGGACTTTAACTATGGCTACACCTTC
.,TRBV5-6,TRBJ2-7,.,CASSFFEGGGYEQYF,TGTGCCAGCAGCTTCTTTGAAGGGGGAGGCTACGAGCAGTACTTC
TRBD1,TRBV27,TRBJ1-5,.,CASSLLGGVNQPQHF,TGTGCCAGCAGTTTGTTAGGGGGCGTGAATCAGCCCCAGCATTTT
TRBD1,TRBV7-2,TRBJ1-1,.,CASSLPTGVRTEAFF,TGTGCCAGCAGCTTACCGACAGGGGTGAGGACTGAAGCTTTCTTT
.,TRBV27,TRBJ1-1,.,CASSPHGTTRAFF,TGTGCCAGCAGTCCCCACGGGACAACGCGAGCTTTCTTT
.,TRBV2,TRBJ1-2,.,CASTLENYGYTF,TGTGCCAGCACCTTAGAGAACTATGGCTACACCTTC
TRBD2,TRBV6-5,TRBJ2-2,.,CASSYGAGGDTGELFF,TGTGCCAGCAGTTACGGGGCGGGAGGTGATACCGGGGAGCTGTTTTTT
TRBD1,TRBV4-2,TRBJ1-5,.,CASSPGQDSNQPQHF,TGTGCCAGCAGCCCCGGACAGGATAGCAATCAGCCCCAGCATTTT
.,TRBV5-1,TRBJ2-7,.,CASSPPGDEQYF,TGCGCCAGCAGCCCTCCAGGGGACGAGCAGTACTTC
TRBD1,TRBV7-9,TRBJ1-2,.,CASSFRGTGGNYGYTF,TGTGCCAGCAGCTTCCGCGGGACAGGGGGTAACTATGGCTACACCTTC
TRBD1,TRBV5-4,TRBJ2-7,.,CASSYNSGTGGDEQYF,TGTGCCAGCAGCTATAACTCCGGGACAGGGGGCGACGAGCAGTACTTC
.,TRBV7-8,TRBJ2-7,.,CASSPDPHLSYEQYF,TGTGCCAGCAGCCCGGACCCCCACCTCTCCTACGAGCAGTACTTC
.,TRBV28,TRBJ2-2,.,CASSLGGPGELFF,TGTGCCAGCAGTTTAGGGGGGCCCGGGGAGCTGTTTTTT
.,TRBV29-1,TRBJ1-5,.,CSVVPEGNQPQHF,TGCAGCGTCGTCCCGGAGGGCAATCAGCCCCAGCATTTT
TRBD2,TRBV6-2/TRBV6-3,TRBJ2-7,few,CASSFLTSVRLEQYF,TGTGCCAGCAGTTTCCTAACTAGCGTTCGCCTCGAGCAGTACTTC
.,TRBV2,TRBJ2-7,.,CASSELAEQYF,TGTGCCAGCAGTGAACTCGCTGAGCAGTACTTC
.,TRBV5-4,TRBJ1-2,.,CATQLGSGSRNYGYTF,TGTGCCACCCAGCTTGGATCGGGATCACGGAACTATGGCTACACCTTC
.,TRBV27,TRBJ2-1,.,CASSPGTGSYSGRAYEQFF,TGTGCCAGCAGTCCCGGGACAGGGAGCTACAGCGGGAGGGCCTATGAGCAGTTCTTC